The T cell receptor beta chain under discussion was sequenced for a study of blood T cell repertoires in COVID-19 (dated by TCRdb to about 2020). Background on the whole study: Samples from collaborators originated in the United States, Italy and Spain and spanned both the acute and convalescent phases of COVID-19. Samples were obtained from the ongoing ImmuneRACE study (first 160 participants) and from some 1,300 subjects provided by 6 global collaborators. The material from the prospective study consisted of cDNA or gDNA derived from T cells, B-cell-depleted T cells, or PBMCs. Where available, HLA class I and class II types were taken from metadata supplied by the sample provider and were not determined by assay-based typing. The sample metadata nearly always contained a de-identified subject ID, COVID-19 status, age in years and sex. The dataset comprised deeply sampled blood TCRbeta repertoires from subjects exposed to, actively infected with, or recovered from COVID-19. A freely available public database, intended as a resource for researchers studying the immune response to SARS-CoV-2, is where the repertoires were released.

The immunoSEQ Assay, a bias-controlled multiplex PCR, was used to amplify TCRbeta CDR3 regions from genomic DNA. Regarding the original processing steps: The number of nucleated cells in each sample was estimated by amplification of reference gene primers within the assay. To quantify the absolute abundance of each unique TCRbeta CDR3 rearrangement, sequence reads were collapsed and filtered. For each sample, productive Simpson clonality was calculated as the square root of Simpson's diversity index over productive rearrangements. Sourced from immuneACCESS, this table was stored by TCRdb with only in-frame sequences that have V and J called. A share of the clones is absent; for the studies checked, an unresolved V gene accounts for under half, and the remainder has no known explanation. That table supplies the V and J calls and clone size; D and trimming were determined from the DNA. Recorded for this sample are 71,000 or so clones; about four fifths of them occurred a single time. 11% of the sample rests with the top ten.

Points the paper makes about the study in general: The quantity of clinical and demographic metadata differed by source and by participant and was supplied without curation.

To note about this clone: The target of this receptor is not known. There are no base qualities to consult, and no much larger clone falls within one base.

Taken from the germline V gene, the CDR1 and CDR2 loops are SGHDT and YYEEEE. Taken from cysteine to phenylalanine, the CDR3 has 16 residues. The kept DNA is CDR3 alone, 48 bases in frame from the first base. Relative to germline, V is missing 4 bases and J is missing 6 bases, with 14 bases of the junction outside any gene match. Collaborating institutions collected whole blood in K2EDTA tubes following their own protocols. For TCRbeta analysis, collaborator samples were shipped as frozen whole blood, as isolated PBMCs, or as DNA extracted from either sample type. Here the chain combines TRBV5-6 and TRBJ2-3, with 7 junctional bases fitting TRBD2. The TCR sequence derives from a man over 45 with acute or convalescent COVID-19. Specimen: peripheral blood. The CDR3 in this case is CASSRPLARELDTQYF. The DNA reads as follows: TGTGCCAGCAGCCGACCCCTGGCGCGGGAGTTGGATACGCAGTATTTT.